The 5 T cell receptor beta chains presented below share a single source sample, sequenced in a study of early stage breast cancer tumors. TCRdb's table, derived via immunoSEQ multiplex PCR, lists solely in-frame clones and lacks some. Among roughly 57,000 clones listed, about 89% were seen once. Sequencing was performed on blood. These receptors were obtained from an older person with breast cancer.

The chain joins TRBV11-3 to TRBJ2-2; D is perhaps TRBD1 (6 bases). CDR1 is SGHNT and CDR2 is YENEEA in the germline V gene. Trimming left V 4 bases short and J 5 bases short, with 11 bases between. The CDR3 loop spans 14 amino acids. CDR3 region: CASSYRVGTGELFF. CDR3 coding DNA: TGTGCCAGCAGCTACAGGGTGGGGACCGGGGAGCTGTTTTTT.

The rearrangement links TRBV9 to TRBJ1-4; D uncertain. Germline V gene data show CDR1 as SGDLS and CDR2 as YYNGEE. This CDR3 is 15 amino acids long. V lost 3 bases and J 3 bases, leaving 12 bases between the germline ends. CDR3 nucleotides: TGTGCCAGCAGCGCTGAGGGAGTAGCTAATGAAAAACTGTTTTTT. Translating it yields CASSAEGVANEKLFF. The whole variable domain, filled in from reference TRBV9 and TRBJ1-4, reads DSGVTQTPKHLITATGQRVTLRCSPRSGDLSVYWYQQSLDQGLQFLIQYYNGEERAKGNILERFSAQQFPDLHSELNLSSLELGDSALYFCASSAEGVANEKLFFGSGTQLSVL.

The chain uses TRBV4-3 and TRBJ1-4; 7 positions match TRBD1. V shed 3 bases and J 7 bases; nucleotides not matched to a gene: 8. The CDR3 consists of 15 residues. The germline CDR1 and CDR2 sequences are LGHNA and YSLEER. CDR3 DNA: TGCGCCAGCAGCCATGTACAGGGGATGACTGAAAAACTGTTTTTT. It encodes CASSHVQGMTEKLFF.

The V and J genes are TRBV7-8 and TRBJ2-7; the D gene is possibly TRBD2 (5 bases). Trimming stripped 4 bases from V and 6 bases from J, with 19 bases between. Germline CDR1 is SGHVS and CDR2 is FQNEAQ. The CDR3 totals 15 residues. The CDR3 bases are TGTGCCAGCAGCTCCCGCCGAGGGAATACGGGCGAGCAGTACTTC. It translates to CASSSRRGNTGEQYF. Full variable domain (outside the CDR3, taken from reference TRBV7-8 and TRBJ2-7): GAGVSQSPRYKVAKRGQDVALRCDPISGHVSLFWYQQALGQGPEFLTYFQNEAQLDKSGLPSDRFFAERPEGSVSTLKIQRTQQEDSAVYLCASSSRRGNTGEQYFGPGTRLTVT.

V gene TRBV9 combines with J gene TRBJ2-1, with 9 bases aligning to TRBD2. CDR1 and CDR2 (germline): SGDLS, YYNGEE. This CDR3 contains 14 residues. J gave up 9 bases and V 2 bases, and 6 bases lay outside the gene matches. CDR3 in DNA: TGTGCCAGCAGCGTGGGACTAGCTATTGGTGAGCAGTTCTTC. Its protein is CASSVGLAIGEQFF.